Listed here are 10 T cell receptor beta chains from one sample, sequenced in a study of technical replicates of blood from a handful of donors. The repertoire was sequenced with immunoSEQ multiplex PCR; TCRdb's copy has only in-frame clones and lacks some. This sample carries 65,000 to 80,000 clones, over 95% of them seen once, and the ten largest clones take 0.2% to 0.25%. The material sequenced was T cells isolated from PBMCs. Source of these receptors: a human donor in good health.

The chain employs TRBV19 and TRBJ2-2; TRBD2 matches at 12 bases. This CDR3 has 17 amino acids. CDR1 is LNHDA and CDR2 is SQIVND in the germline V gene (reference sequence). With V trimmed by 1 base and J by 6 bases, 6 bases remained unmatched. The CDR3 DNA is TGTGCCAGTAGTATAGTGTGGACTAGCGGGATGTCCGGGGAGCTGTTTTTT. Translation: CASSIVWTSGMSGELFF.

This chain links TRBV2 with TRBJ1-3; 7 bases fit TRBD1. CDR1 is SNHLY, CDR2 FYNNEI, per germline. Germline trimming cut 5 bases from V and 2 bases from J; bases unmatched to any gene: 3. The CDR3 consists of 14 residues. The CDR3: CASSPGTAGNTIYF. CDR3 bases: TGTGCCAGCAGTCCCGGGACAGCTGGAAACACCATATATTTT. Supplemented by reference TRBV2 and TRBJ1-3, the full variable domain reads EPEVTQTPSHQVTQMGQEVILRCVPISNHLYFYWYRQILGQKVEFLVSFYNNEISEKSEIFDDQFSVERPDGSNFTLKIRSTKLEDSAMYFCASSPGTAGNTIYFGEGSWLTVV.

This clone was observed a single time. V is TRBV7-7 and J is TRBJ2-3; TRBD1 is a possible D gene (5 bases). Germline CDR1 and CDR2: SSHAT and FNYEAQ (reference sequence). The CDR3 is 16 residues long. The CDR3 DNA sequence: TGTGCTAGCCCGCCCGTGGGGCGCTCTTTTACAGATACGCAGTATTTT. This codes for CASPPVGRSFTDTQYF. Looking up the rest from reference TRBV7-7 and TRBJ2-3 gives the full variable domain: GAGVSQSPRYKVTKRGQDVTLRCDPISSHATLYWYQQALGQGPEFLTYFNYEAQPDKSGLPSDRFSAERPEGSISTLTIQRTEQRDSAMYRCASPPVGRSFTDTQYFGPGTRLTVL.

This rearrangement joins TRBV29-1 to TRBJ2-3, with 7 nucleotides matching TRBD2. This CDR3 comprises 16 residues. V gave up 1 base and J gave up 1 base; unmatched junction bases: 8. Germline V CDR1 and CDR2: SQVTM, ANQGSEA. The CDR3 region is CSVEGLGGVGTDTQYF. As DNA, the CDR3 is TGCAGCGTTGAAGGGTTGGGGGGGGTAGGCACAGATACGCAGTATTTT.

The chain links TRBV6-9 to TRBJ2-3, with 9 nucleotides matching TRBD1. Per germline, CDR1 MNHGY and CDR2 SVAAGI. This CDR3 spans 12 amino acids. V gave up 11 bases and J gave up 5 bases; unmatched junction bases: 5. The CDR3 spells CAGTGLGDTQYF. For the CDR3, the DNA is TGTGCCGGGACAGGGTTAGGAGATACGCAGTATTTT.

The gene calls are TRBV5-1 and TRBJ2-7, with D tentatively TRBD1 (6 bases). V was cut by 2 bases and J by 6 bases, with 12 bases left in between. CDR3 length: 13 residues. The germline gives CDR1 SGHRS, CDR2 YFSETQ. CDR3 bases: TGCGCCAGCAGCTTACGGACAGCAAGCGAGCAGTACTTC. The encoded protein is CASSLRTASEQYF. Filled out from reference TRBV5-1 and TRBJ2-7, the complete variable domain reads KAGVTQTPRYLIKTRGQQVTLSCSPISGHRSVSWYQQTPGQGLQFLFEYFSETQRNKGNFPGRFSGRQFSNSRSEMNVSTLELGDSALYLCASSLRTASEQYFGPGTRLTVT.

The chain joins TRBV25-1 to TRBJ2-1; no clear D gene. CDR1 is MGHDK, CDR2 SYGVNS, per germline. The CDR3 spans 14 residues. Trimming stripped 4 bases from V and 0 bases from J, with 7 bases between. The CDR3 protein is CASSVVSSYNEQFF. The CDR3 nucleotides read TGTGCCAGCAGTGTGGTGAGCTCCTACAATGAGCAGTTCTTC.

CDR3 DNA: TGCGCCAGCAGCTTGGGAGTCCCTAATGAAAAACTGTTTTTT. Its translation is CASSLGVPNEKLFF. The chain carries TRBV5-1 and TRBJ1-4, with unresolved D. The CDR3 covers 14 residues. Germline V gives CDR1 SGHRS, CDR2 YFSETQ. V shed 0 bases and J shed 3 bases, with 6 bases lying between them.

Here the CDR3 reads CASSLGGMNTEAFF. The CDR3 coding sequence is TGTGCCAGCAGCTTAGGCGGTATGAACACTGAAGCTTTCTTT. J is TRBJ1-1 and V is TRBV11-2, with no clear D. Germline V gene lookup returns CDR1 SGHAT and CDR2 FQNNGV. V gave up 1 base and J gave up 0 bases, with 6 bases separating them. This CDR3 is built from 14 residues.

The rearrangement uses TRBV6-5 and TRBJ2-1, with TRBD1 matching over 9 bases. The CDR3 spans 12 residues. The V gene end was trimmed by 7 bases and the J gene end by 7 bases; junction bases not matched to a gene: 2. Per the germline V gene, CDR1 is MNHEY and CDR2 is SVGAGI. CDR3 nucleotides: TGTGCCAGCACACAGGGGGCGAATGAGCAGTTCTTC. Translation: CASTQGANEQFF.